This passage covers 29 T cell receptor beta chains from one sample sequenced in a study of tumor-infiltrating lymphocytes in primary liver carcinoma. Each 20-30 mg portion of unsorted bulk tissue served as the source for co-extraction of RNA and DNA. TCR beta cDNA came from approximately 540 ng total RNA, primed with a constant-region primer. Construction of TCR beta libraries relied on three successive nested multiplex PCR rounds employing slightly modified ARM-PCR. It was with TRBV1-TRBV30 forward primers and a C-beta reverse primer that the first two PCR rounds were run, at 10 cycles each. MiXCR, applied by TCRdb to the multiplex PCR reads, yields one record per CDR3 protein. The sample has tens of thousands of distinct CDR3 sequences; roughly 71% are singletons. The sequenced sample was tumor-adjacent normal liver tissue. The receptors were gathered from a man between 35 and 55 years old with primary liver carcinoma and hepatitis B virus infection.

Worth noting for this clonotype: Its ends do not fully match the called genes, so a read error is possible. This chain joins TRBV10-3 and TRBJ2-4; D is perhaps TRBD1 (6 bases). The CDR3 is made up of 16 amino acids. Germline values: CDR1 ENHRY, CDR2 SYGVKD. CDR3 nucleotides: TGTGCCATCAGTGCTGAGATACAGGGTGCCAAAAATATTCAGTACTTC. This translates into CAISAEIQGAKNIQYF.

Remarks on this clonotype: One junction end disagrees with the germline gene, perhaps due to a read error. V is TRBV29-1 and J is TRBJ2-5; D may be TRBD2 (6 bases). The CDR3 extends over 14 amino acids. CDR1 and CDR2 from the germline V gene are SQVTM and ANQGSEA. The CDR3 coding sequence is TGCGGCGTTGAAGATCGAGCCGGGGGAGAGACCCAGTACTTC. It translates to CGVEDRAGGETQYF.

There are many counts of this clonotype. This chain links TRBV6-2 or TRBV6-3 with TRBJ2-5; D might be TRBD2 (6 bases). Germline CDR1 and CDR2: MNHEY and SVGEGT. This CDR3 has 17 amino acids. Deletions cut 6 bases from V and 5 bases from J, with 25 bases between. The chain's CDR3 is CASRVLGREPFKETQYF. The CDR3 DNA reads TGTGCCAGCAGAGTATTAGGGCGGGAACCTTTCAAGGAGACCCAGTACTTC.

This clonotype was observed a few times. This may come from a read error, since a much larger clone is one base off. V and J are TRBV12-3 or TRBV12-4 and TRBJ2-3; D ambiguous. The V and J ends lost 2 bases and 5 bases respectively, with 11 bases between them. CDR3 length equals 14 residues. The DNA of the CDR3 is TGTGCCAGCAGTTTATCGGTGCGTAGAGATACGCAGTATTTT. Translation gives CASSLSVRRDTQYF.

Of note for this clonotype: An end of the junction differs from the germline gene, which may be a read error. V usage is TRBV5-1 and J usage is TRBJ1-2, with TRBD1 matching 9 bases. Germline V gives CDR1 SGHRS, CDR2 YFSETQ. CDR3 length: 14 amino acids. CDR3 sequence (DNA): TGCGCCAACAGCTCTCGACAGGGGGGCTATGGCTACACCTTC. Its protein product is CANSSRQGGYGYTF.

Note on this clonotype: Being one base from a much bigger clone, this may be a read error. The CDR3 loop reads CASSSRRASNTGELFF. The DNA for the CDR3 is TGTGCCAGCAGCTCCAGACGGGCTTCGAACACCGGGGAGCTGTTTTTT. The rearrangement uses TRBV11-2 and TRBJ2-2, with unresolved D. Trimming cost V 4 bases and J 0 bases, with 12 bases left between them. Germline V gene lookup returns CDR1 SGHAT and CDR2 FQNNGV. This CDR3 has 16 residues.

Comment on this clonotype: The junction and the germline gene differ at one end; a read error may be behind it. The rearrangement joins TRBV6-5 to TRBJ2-4; 8 positions agree with TRBD1. Germline loops: CDR1 MNHEY, CDR2 SVGAGI. This CDR3 is 13 amino acids long. The CDR3 nucleotides are TGTGCCAGCAGTAGGGACAGGAGTCACATTCGGTACTTC. Protein: CASSRDRSHIRYF.

This clonotype rates as medium-sized. The chain links TRBV6-5 to TRBJ2-3; TRBD2 agrees at 12 bases. V was pared by 7 bases and J by 3 bases, with 5 bases of the junction left unmatched. The CDR3 runs to 15 residues. Germline V gene lookup returns CDR1 MNHEY and CDR2 SVGAGI. The CDR3 here is CASNPGLAGTDTQYF. The CDR3 DNA follows: TGTGCCAGCAACCCAGGACTAGCGGGAACAGATACGCAGTATTTT.

To note about this clonotype: Just one base apart from a much larger clone, this may be a read error. The genes are TRBV30 and TRBJ2-1, with D unresolved. Germline loops: CDR1 GTSNPN, CDR2 SVGIG (reference sequence). V was shortened by 2 bases and J by 6 bases, with 5 bases between the two germline ends. This CDR3 spans 11 amino acids. The CDR3 bases are TGTGCCTGGAGTATACTCAATGAGCAGTTCTTC. Translated, it gives CAWSILNEQFF. The full variable domain, its missing parts supplied by reference TRBV30 and TRBJ2-1, is SQTIHQWPATLVQPVGSPLSLECTVEGTSNPNLYWYRQAAGRGLQLLFYSVGIGQISSEVPQNLSASRPQDRQFILSSKKLLLSDSGFYLCAWSILNEQFFGPGTRLTVL.

Note on this clonotype: This may come from a read error, since a much larger clone is one base off. The J gene is TRBJ2-2, the V gene TRBV28; TRBD2 is a possible D gene (5 bases). The germline V gene encodes CDR1 MDHEN and CDR2 SYDVKM. This CDR3 has 13 residues. CDR3 sequence reads: CASSFPNTGELLF. CDR3 DNA sequence: TGTGCCAGCAGTTTCCCTAACACCGGGGAGCTGCTTTTT.

In the case of this clonotype: The junction departs from the called germline gene at one end, perhaps through a read error. The chain employs TRBV20-1 and TRBJ2-7, with TRBD2 identical over 10 bases. Germline CDR1 DFQATT, CDR2 SNEGSKA (reference sequence). The CDR3 has 17 residues. CDR3 DNA sequence: TGCAGTGCTAGGCCTTATCCGGGACTAGCGAGGGGGAACGAGCGGTACTTC. Its protein is CSARPYPGLARGNERYF.

This clonotype was seen ten or more times. The rearrangement joins TRBV5-1 to TRBJ2-7, with TRBD2 as a possible D gene (6 bases). The CDR3 is 14 residues long. CDR1 is SGHRS and CDR2 is YFSETQ in the germline V gene. V lost 4 bases and J lost 6, with 17 bases in between. Here the CDR3 DNA reads TGCGCCAGCAGCCCCTCGGGGGTCACCTCCGAGCAGTACTTC. Its protein is CASSPSGVTSEQYF.

This sequence joins TRBV11-1 and TRBJ2-5; 8 bases align to TRBD2. This CDR3 comprises 15 residues. V lost 7 bases, J lost 8 bases, and 15 bases stayed unmatched. Germline values: CDR1 SGHAT, CDR2 FQDESV (reference sequence). As DNA, the CDR3 is TGTGCCAGCACCCTCACGGGACTAGTGGGAGAAACCCAGTACTTC. This translates into CASTLTGLVGETQYF.

Remarks on this clonotype: Lacking the conserved final phenylalanine or tryptophan, this CDR3 likely reflects a read error. The limits of the CDR3 on the DNA are not certain, so only TCRdb's listed CDR3 is given. The chain links TRBV29-1 to TRBJ2-1; TRBD1 is the table's D call and was not checked against the DNA. Germline CDR1 is SQVTM and CDR2 is ANQGSEA. The CDR3 comprises 14 residues, both ends counted. CDR3: CSVEGGGRGNEQLL.

Concerning this clonotype itself: A read error may account for a junction end that differs from germline. The chain recombines TRBV6-6 with TRBJ1-2, with a weak D call TRBD1 (6 bases). CDR1 MNHNY and CDR2 SVGAGI come from the germline V gene (reference sequence). There are 17 residues in the CDR3. The CDR3 is CASCGGPGTASNYGCTF. In DNA, the CDR3 is TGTGCCAGCTGTGGGGGCCCCGGAACAGCTTCTAACTATGGCTGCACCTTC.

The gene calls are TRBV11-2 and TRBJ2-7; a possible D gene is TRBD1 (5 bases). The V end lost 8 bases, the J end lost 0 bases, and 11 bases lay between the germline ends. Germline V gene data show CDR1 as SGHAT and CDR2 as FQNNGV. The CDR3 sequence is 13 residues long. CDR3 protein: CASFGHPSYEQYF. In DNA form, the CDR3 reads TGTGCCAGCTTCGGACACCCCTCCTACGAGCAGTACTTC.

By sample fraction, this clonotype is large (0.1 to 1%). This rearrangement joins TRBV11-2 to TRBJ1-5, with D perhaps matching TRBD1 (5 bases). The CDR3 has 15 amino acids. CDR1 is SGHAT, CDR2 FQNNGV, per germline. V lost 0 bases and J 2 bases, leaving 8 bases between the germline ends. DNA for the CDR3: TGTGCCAGCAGCTTAGAGATGGGGGGCAATCAGCCCCAGCATTTT. It is translated as CASSLEMGGNQPQHF. The full variable domain, its missing parts supplied by reference TRBV11-2 and TRBJ1-5, is EAGVAQSPRYKIIEKRQSVAFWCNPISGHATLYWYQQILGQGPKLLIQFQNNGVVDDSQLPKDRFSAERLKGVDSTLKIQPAKLEDSAVYLCASSLEMGGNQPQHFGDGTRLSIL.

This chain links TRBV4-1 with TRBJ2-1; the D gene is possibly TRBD2 (7 bases). From germline, CDR1 is MGHRA and CDR2 YSYEKL. V shed 1 base and J shed 9 bases, with 34 bases lying between them. This CDR3 is 21 amino acids long. In DNA, the CDR3 is TGCGCCAGCAGCCAAGGTGCGCGGGGGCAGGGGTTTTTCACCCCCACGGGTGAGCAGTTCTTC. Its translation: CASSQGARGQGFFTPTGEQFF.

There are many counts of this clonotype. The chain recombines TRBV29-1 with TRBJ2-7; 8 bases align to TRBD1. V lost 4 bases to trimming and J lost 5 bases; unmatched junction nucleotides: 4. CDR3 length: 12 amino acids. Germline loops: CDR1 SQVTM, CDR2 ANQGSEA. CDR3 nucleotide sequence: TGCAGCGTTGTGGGACAGGTCCACGAGCAGTACTTC. Amino acids: CSVVGQVHEQYF.

This clonotype was counted a single time. Given a much more abundant clone one base away, this may be a read error. The genes are TRBV28 and TRBJ1-4; D ambiguous. Germline loops: CDR1 MDHEN, CDR2 SYDVKM. V was clipped by 6 bases and J by 8 bases, with 19 bases between them. The CDR3 covers 15 residues. The CDR3 sequence is CASSWATDEREKLFF. As DNA, the CDR3 is TGTGCCAGCAGCTGGGCGACGGACGAGAGGGAAAAACTGTTTTTT.

About this clonotype itself: This CDR3 fails to terminate in the conserved phenylalanine or tryptophan, so it likely reflects a read error. The chain has TRBV5-5 and TRBJ2-2, with a weak D call TRBD2 (5 bases). This CDR3 contains 14 residues. CDR1 and CDR2 (germline): SGHKS, YYEKEE (reference sequence). In DNA, the CDR3 is TGTGACAGCAGCTTGGAGGCGGGTGCCGGGGAGCTGTTTTCT. Translated, it gives CDSSLEAGAGELFS.

For this clonotype: The CDR3 carries no conserved terminal phenylalanine or tryptophan, so it likely arises from a read error. V gene TRBV29-1 combines with J gene TRBJ2-7; unclear D gene. The CDR3 totals 14 residues. Germline V gene sequence: CDR1 SQVTM, CDR2 ANQGSEA. The ends were cut back, 4 bases at V and 0 bases at J, with 13 bases in the middle. The CDR3 DNA is TGCAGCGTTGGGCGGACCAGGAACTCCTACGAGCAGTACCTC. As protein: CSVGRTRNSYEQYL.

DNA of the CDR3: TGTGCCAGCAGTTCGGACTACACCGGGGAGCTGTTTTTT. As protein: CASSSDYTGELFF. The chain employs TRBV12-3 or TRBV12-4 and TRBJ2-2, with a tentative D call TRBD2 (5 bases). This CDR3 contains 13 residues. V lost 4 bases and J 3 bases, leaving 6 bases between the germline ends.

This clonotype was picked up many times. The chain has TRBV29-1 and TRBJ2-2; 10 nucleotides align to TRBD1. Germline V lookup: CDR1 SQVTM, CDR2 ANQGSEA. Trimming at V came to 4 bases and at J to 3 bases, leaving 5 bases not matched to a gene. The CDR3 sequence is 15 residues long. The CDR3 nucleotides are TGCAGCGTTGTAGGACAGGGGGATCACACCGGGGAGCTGTTTTTT. Residues: CSVVGQGDHTGELFF.

This clonotype was observed a handful of times. The chain recombines TRBV18 with TRBJ1-5; maybe TRBD1 (6 bases). V was clipped by 4 bases and J by 8 bases, with 18 bases between them. The CDR3 is made up of 15 amino acids. Germline V gives CDR1 KGHSH, CDR2 LQKENI. The DNA for the CDR3 is TGTGCCAGCTCACGGGGGGGCCTTTCCGGGGAGCCCCAGCATTTT. Protein sequence: CASSRGGLSGEPQHF. The complete variable domain, with remaining parts taken from reference TRBV18 and TRBJ1-5, reads NAGVMQNPRHLVRRRGQEARLRCSPMKGHSHVYWYRQLPEEGLKFMVYLQKENIIDESGMPKERFSAEFPKEGPSILRIQQVVRGDSAAYFCASSRGGLSGEPQHFGDGTRLSIL.

To note about this clonotype: The CDR3 ends on some other residue instead of the conserved phenylalanine or tryptophan, so this is likely a read error. This rearrangement joins TRBV4-1 to TRBJ2-2; no clear D gene. V lost 7 bases and J 0 bases, leaving 15 bases between the germline ends. Germline-derived CDR1 and CDR2 are MGHRA and YSYEKL. This CDR3 contains 16 residues. The CDR3 here is CASTQDSLPNTGELFI. CDR3 DNA sequence: TGCGCCAGCACCCAGGATAGCCTCCCGAACACCGGGGAGCTGTTTATT.

Note on this clonotype: This may be a read error, as it is one base from a much larger clone. This chain connects TRBV30 to TRBJ2-2; 9 nucleotides agree with TRBD1. CDR1 GTSNPN and CDR2 SVGIG come from the germline V gene (reference sequence). CDR3 length equals 15 residues. This CDR3 is CAWSVQGANTGELSF. As DNA, the CDR3 is TGTGCCTGGAGTGTACAGGGGGCGAACACCGGGGAGCTGTCTTTT.

CDR3 nucleotide sequence: TGTGCCAGCAGCCAAGAAGTAGGACTAGCGGGAAACACCGGGGAGCTGTTTTTT. Encoded protein: CASSQEVGLAGNTGELFF. J is TRBJ2-2 and V is TRBV14, with 12 bases fitting TRBD2. Germline lookup yields CDR1 SGHDN and CDR2 FVKESK. CDR3 size: 18 residues. V shed 0 bases and J 2 bases; nucleotides not matched to a gene: 4.

Of note for this clonotype: A clone one base away is much larger, so this may be a read error. The chain recombines TRBV7-9 with TRBJ2-7; unclear D gene. V lost 3 bases and J 5 bases, leaving 5 bases between the germline ends. The CDR3 runs 11 residues. Per the germline V gene, CDR1 is SEHNR and CDR2 is FQNEAQ (reference sequence). CDR3 sequence reads: CASSFNNEQYF. DNA for the CDR3: TGTGCCAGCAGCTTCAACAACGAGCAGTACTTC.